One sample yielded the 13 T cell receptor beta chains listed below, sequenced in a study of prognosis after radiotherapy for stage I lung cancer. Multiplex PCR in two rounds served to amplify TCR beta CDR3 from genomic DNA. Initially, in first-round PCR, primers specific to each TRBV and TRBJ gene were used. TCRdb ran MiXCR on the multiplex PCR reads and lists one entry per CDR3 protein. The sample contains about 15,000 distinct CDR3 sequences, 50% to 65% of which appear only once. The sequences come from PBMCs, collected before or after stereotactic body radiation therapy (not recorded which). All receptors derive from a donor of 50 years or more with non-small cell lung cancer.

This chain links TRBV6-1 with TRBJ2-1, with TRBD2 as a possible D gene (6 bases). This CDR3 comprises 12 residues. CDR1 is MNHNS, CDR2 SASEGT, per germline. Trimming stripped 7 bases from V and 4 bases from J, with 8 bases between. The CDR3 spells CASKAGYNEQFF. In DNA, the CDR3 is TGTGCCAGCAAGGCGGGATACAATGAGCAGTTCTTC.

As for this clonotype: With a much larger clone just one base away, this may be a read error. The chain carries TRBV6-2 or TRBV6-3 and TRBJ2-5, with unresolved D. CDR3 length: 15 residues. Germline CDR1 MNHEY, CDR2 SVGEGT. The CDR3 bases are TGTGCCAGCATTTACTCTTTTGACCTTCAGGAGACCCAGTACTTC. Translating it yields CASIYSFDLQETQYF.

The chain has TRBV9 and TRBJ2-2; 13 bases align to TRBD2. The V segment lost 3 bases and the J segment 3 bases; nucleotides outside the gene matches: 8. This CDR3 spans 18 amino acids. Germline V gene data show CDR1 as SGDLS and CDR2 as YYNGEE. DNA for the CDR3: TGTGCCAGCAGCGACTCGACTAGCGGGGGGCTCGACACCGGGGAGCTGTTTTTT. It encodes CASSDSTSGGLDTGELFF.

With respect to this clonotype: The germline gene is not matched at one end of the junction; a read error may be the cause. The genes are TRBV19 and TRBJ1-5; TRBD1 is a possible D gene (5 bases). The CDR3 consists of 13 residues. The germline V gene encodes CDR1 LNHDA and CDR2 SQIVND (reference sequence). The CDR3 here is CVSSIQVHQPQHF. The DNA of the CDR3 is TGTGTCAGTAGTATACAGGTCCATCAGCCCCAGCATTTT.

This clonotype has ten or more counts. The chain combines TRBV20-1 with TRBJ2-5, with D possibly being TRBD1 (6 bases). V dropped 0 bases and J dropped 3 bases, with 20 bases sitting between them. Germline CDR1 and CDR2: DFQATT and SNEGSKA (reference sequence). There are 17 residues in the CDR3. CDR3 bases: TGCAGTGCTAGAGATTTAGGGCTAGGGGGACCCGAAGAGACCCAGTACTTC. Translating gives CSARDLGLGGPEETQYF.

V is TRBV7-2 and J is TRBJ2-1, with no clear D. Trimming took 2 bases from V and 6 from J, leaving 8 bases between them. CDR3 length equals 13 residues. Per germline, CDR1 SGHTA and CDR2 FQGNSA. CDR3: CASSLTKGNEQFF. The DNA for the CDR3 is TGTGCCAGCAGCTTAACTAAGGGCAATGAGCAGTTCTTC.

The rearrangement links TRBV5-1 to TRBJ1-2; TRBD1 matches at 8 bases. The V and J ends lost 1 base and 0 bases, in that order; junction bases with no gene match: 8. CDR1 and CDR2 (germline): SGHRS, YFSETQ. The CDR3 has 17 residues. CDR3 in amino acids: CASSLRTGSTTNYGYTF. DNA of the CDR3: TGCGCCAGCAGCTTGAGGACAGGGAGTACTACTAACTATGGCTACACCTTC. The full variable domain, its missing parts supplied by reference TRBV5-1 and TRBJ1-2, is KAGVTQTPRYLIKTRGQQVTLSCSPISGHRSVSWYQQTPGQGLQFLFEYFSETQRNKGNFPGRFSGRQFSNSRSEMNVSTLELGDSALYLCASSLRTGSTTNYGYTFGSGTRLTVV.

This chain joins TRBV11-3 and TRBJ2-7, with 7 nucleotides matching TRBD1. The junction had 15 bases not matched to a gene; V was cut back by 10 bases and J by 6 bases. Germline CDR1 SGHNT, CDR2 YENEEA. This CDR3 spans 14 amino acids. The DNA of the CDR3 is TGTGCCACAAAATTCGACAGGGTCCCGGTCGAGCAGTACTTC. Amino acid sequence: CATKFDRVPVEQYF. Using reference TRBV11-3 and TRBJ2-7 for the parts outside the CDR3, the full variable domain is EAGVVQSPRYKIIEKKQPVAFWCNPISGHNTLYWYLQNLGQGPELLIRYENEEAVDDSQLPKDRFSAERLKGVDSTLKIQPAELGDSAVYLCATKFDRVPVEQYFGPGTRLTVT.

This clonotype has at least ten counts. J is TRBJ1-5 and V is TRBV5-6, with 9 bases aligning to TRBD1. Germline CDR1 reads SGHDT; CDR2 reads YYEEEE. The CDR3 has 15 residues. Trimming removed 1 base from V and 2 bases from J; junction bases left unmatched: 1. The CDR3 DNA reads TGTGCCAGCAGCTTGACAGGGGGCGGCAATCAGCCCCAGCATTTT. This codes for CASSLTGGGNQPQHF.

The chain joins TRBV12-3 or TRBV12-4 to TRBJ2-5; TRBD2 agrees at 7 bases. Trimming at V came to 6 bases and at J to 2 bases, leaving 9 bases not matched to a gene. The CDR3 runs 15 residues. CDR3 loop: CASSSGAGLQETQYF. CDR3 nucleotide sequence: TGTGCCAGCAGCTCGGGAGCGGGGCTACAAGAGACCCAGTACTTC.

In this sample, this clonotype turned up once. This rearrangement joins TRBV12-5 to TRBJ2-5; D is unresolved. The germline V and J ends were trimmed by 1 base and 1 base, with 7 bases remaining between them. CDR3 size: 14 residues. Germline V lookup: CDR1 LGHNT, CDR2 FRNRAP. CDR3 sequence: CASGLGFSQETQYF. CDR3 DNA: TGTGCTAGTGGTTTGGGGTTCTCCCAAGAGACCCAGTACTTC.

The chain employs TRBV9 and TRBJ2-7; D ambiguous. Between the trimmed V and J ends, which lost 6 bases and 5 bases, there was a span of 18 bases. CDR1 is SGDLS and CDR2 is YYNGEE in the germline V gene. The CDR3 spans 14 residues. CDR3 bases: TGTGCCAGCATTGTAGTCTCTTCCTCGGACGAGCAGTACTTC. Amino acid sequence: CASIVVSSSDEQYF.

The chain has TRBV29-1 and TRBJ1-2; 10 positions agree with TRBD1. Per the germline V gene, CDR1 is SQVTM and CDR2 is ANQGSEA. J gave up 7 bases and V 1 base, and 6 bases lay outside the gene matches. This CDR3 region has 14 residues. CDR3 in amino acids: CSVEVVTGGRGYTF. The CDR3 DNA follows: TGCAGCGTTGAAGTCGTGACAGGGGGCCGTGGCTACACCTTC.